The 31 T cell receptor beta chains below were found in one sample sequenced in a study of Graves' ophthalmopathy and Graves' hyperthyroidism. RNA transcripts provided the template for amplifying TCR beta CDR3 regions. An opening RT-PCR round employed HTBI primers and preceded a second-round multiplex PCR. TCRdb redid the calling of the multiplex PCR reads with MiXCR, one entry per CDR3 protein. This sample has around 1,200,000 distinct CDR3 sequences, with about 35% found just once. Sequencing used peripheral blood or thyroid tissue (not recorded which). The receptors come from an adult man with Graves' hyperthyroidism.

This clonotype has at least ten counts. J is TRBJ1-5 and V is TRBV7-9; TRBD1 agrees at 9 bases. CDR1 and CDR2 (germline): SEHNR, FQNEAQ (reference sequence). The V segment lost 10 bases and the J segment 3 bases; nucleotides outside the gene matches: 7. CDR3 length: 14 residues. The CDR3 spells CATAGTGSNQPQHF. The CDR3 region has the DNA TGTGCCACCGCCGGGACAGGGTCCAATCAGCCCCAGCATTTT. The variable domain in full, completed from reference TRBV7-9 and TRBJ1-5, reads DTGVSQNPRHKITKRGQNVTFRCDPISEHNRLYWYRQTLGQGPEFLTYFQNEAQLEKSRLLSDRFSAERPKGSFSTLEIQRTEQGDSAMYLCATAGTGSNQPQHFGDGTRLSIL.

The gene calls are TRBV12-3 or TRBV12-4 and TRBJ1-6; 7 bases are shared with TRBD1. J lost 8 bases, V lost 10 bases, and 23 bases had no gene match. The CDR3 has 18 amino acids. The chain's CDR3 is CAIRRDRGNTGEDSPLHF. For the CDR3, the DNA is TGTGCCATCAGAAGGGACAGAGGGAACACCGGGGAAGATTCACCCCTCCACTTT.

This clonotype was seen only a few times. The rearrangement joins TRBV3-1 to TRBJ2-7, with D possibly matching TRBD2 (6 bases). The CDR3 runs to 13 residues. CDR1 is LGHDT and CDR2 is YNNKEL in the germline V gene (reference sequence). The ends were cut back, 4 bases at V and 5 bases at J, with 12 bases in the middle. The CDR3 nucleotides read TGTGCCAGCAGCCGGATGGGGGGACACGAGCAGTACTTC. Translation gives CASSRMGGHEQYF.

This clonotype was observed many times. The chain links TRBV15 to TRBJ1-4; 7 bases line up with TRBD1. The CDR3 consists of 12 residues. The germline CDR1 and CDR2 sequences are LNHNV and YYDKDF (reference sequence). After removal of 2 bases from V and 10 bases from J, the junction contained 1 base not matched to a gene. DNA for the CDR3: TGTGCCACCAGCAGACAGGGGGGAAAACTGTTTTTT. Translation: CATSRQGGKLFF.

This clonotype was found many times. The chain joins TRBV7-7 to TRBJ2-5; D unresolved. The CDR3 runs to 15 residues. Between the trimmed V and J ends, which lost 2 bases and 2 bases, there was a span of 12 bases. Looked up from germline, CDR1 is SSHAT and CDR2 is FNYEAQ (reference sequence). The CDR3 protein is CASSLYVTPQETQYF. In DNA, the CDR3 is TGTGCCAGCAGCTTATACGTGACCCCGCAAGAGACCCAGTACTTC.

This clonotype occurred a few times. This chain joins TRBV28 and TRBJ1-2; TRBD1 aligns across 9 bases. The CDR3 has 15 amino acids. The V and J ends lost 2 bases and 8 bases, in that order; junction bases with no gene match: 9. Germline CDR1 MDHEN, CDR2 SYDVKM. The CDR3 loop reads CASSLTLGTGKGYTF. CDR3 DNA: TGTGCCAGCAGTTTAACGCTCGGGACAGGGAAGGGCTACACCTTC.

The rearrangement links TRBV7-2 to TRBJ1-5, with 8 bases aligning to TRBD1. The CDR3 has 16 residues. Looked up from germline, CDR1 is SGHTA and CDR2 is FQGNSA. V shed 6 bases and J 6 bases; nucleotides not matched to a gene: 13. In nucleotides, the CDR3 is TGTGCCAGCAGAACCGGGACAGGACTCGTGGGTCAGCCCCAGCATTTT. Translating it yields CASRTGTGLVGQPQHF.

The rearrangement links TRBV12-3 or TRBV12-4 to TRBJ2-5, with TRBD2 matching over 8 bases. V was clipped by 8 bases and J by 2 bases; unmatched bases: 10. The CDR3 totals 15 residues. CDR3 sequence: CASVPRASGQETQYF. The CDR3, as DNA: TGTGCCAGCGTCCCCCGGGCTAGCGGGCAAGAGACCCAGTACTTC.

In this sample, this clonotype turned up many times. As DNA, the CDR3 is TGCGCCAGCAGCCAAGTCCACGGAGAAAAACTGTTTTTT. Encoded protein: CASSQVHGEKLFF. J is TRBJ1-4 and V is TRBV4-1; D ambiguous. Germline assignment: CDR1 MGHRA and CDR2 YSYEKL. This CDR3 has 13 residues. V was clipped by 1 base and J by 8 bases, with 8 bases between them.

This clonotype was detected many times. The chain employs TRBV7-9 and TRBJ2-5; a weak D match, TRBD2 (6 bases). Germline V CDR1 and CDR2: SEHNR, FQNEAQ (reference sequence). Trimming left V 4 bases short and J 1 base short, with 13 bases between. This CDR3 spans 15 amino acids. CDR3 sequence: CASSWRDRSQETQYF. CDR3 DNA: TGTGCCAGCAGCTGGAGGGACCGCTCCCAAGAGACCCAGTACTTC.

Only a few counts were recorded for this clonotype. V and J are TRBV6-2 or TRBV6-3 and TRBJ2-7, with D unclear. Germline V gene lookup returns CDR1 MNHEY and CDR2 SVGEGT. The CDR3 totals 12 residues. V gave up 5 bases and J gave up 7 bases, with 12 bases separating them. CDR3 region: CASSPRWSEQYF. The CDR3 DNA is TGTGCCAGCAGTCCCCGGTGGAGTGAGCAGTACTTC.

The chain joins TRBV19 to TRBJ1-5, with 7 nucleotides matching TRBD1. CDR3 length: 14 amino acids. V lost 9 bases, J lost 3 bases, and 8 bases stayed unmatched. CDR1 and CDR2 (germline): LNHDA, SQIVND (reference sequence). The CDR3: CASGPGQLNQPQHF. Written as DNA, the CDR3 is TGTGCCAGCGGGCCGGGACAGCTCAATCAGCCCCAGCATTTT.

This clonotype was found many times. The rearrangement joins TRBV29-1 to TRBJ2-2; the match to TRBD1 covers 8 bases. Germline CDR1 and CDR2: SQVTM and ANQGSEA. This CDR3 region has 14 residues. With 7 bases clipped from V and 3 bases from J, the junction kept 7 bases outside the gene matches. CDR3 region: CSAWTGTYTGELFF. The CDR3 region has the DNA TGCAGCGCCTGGACAGGGACTTACACCGGGGAGCTGTTTTTT.

This clonotype has only a few counts. This chain joins TRBV10-3 and TRBJ1-3; TRBD1 agrees at 8 bases. The CDR3 is made up of 18 amino acids. Germline CDR1 and CDR2: ENHRY and SYGVKD. The trim removed 11 bases at V and 2 bases at J, leaving 20 bases unmatched. In DNA form, the CDR3 reads TGTGCCTCCAAAGGACAGGGCTTTTCTTTTGGAGCTGGAAACACCATATATTTT. It translates to CASKGQGFSFGAGNTIYF.

Remarks on this clonotype: This CDR3 is missing its conserved last phenylalanine or tryptophan, likely due to a read error. Because the CDR3's place on the DNA is in doubt, the DNA is left out and the CDR3 is given as listed by TCRdb. The chain is built from TRBV11-1 and TRBJ2-5; TRBD1 reflects the table's D call only, with no check against the DNA. Germline CDR1 SGHAT, CDR2 FQDESV (reference sequence). From its first to its last residue, the CDR3 has 8 amino acids. CDR3 in amino acids: CASSPPTT.

This clonotype came up many times. The V gene is TRBV19, the J gene TRBJ2-5, with a tentative D call TRBD1 (5 bases). The CDR3 is made up of 13 amino acids. CDR1 and CDR2 (germline): LNHDA, SQIVND (reference sequence). V was shortened by 6 bases and J by 2 bases, with 10 bases between the two germline ends. CDR3 DNA: TGTGCCAGTAGGAACACAGGACAAGAGACCCAGTACTTC. Protein: CASRNTGQETQYF. The full variable domain, completed using reference TRBV19 and TRBJ2-5, is DGGITQSPKYLFRKEGQNVTLSCEQNLNHDAMYWYRQDPGQGLRLIYYSQIVNDFQKGDIAEGYSVSREKKESFPLTVTSAQKNPTAFYLCASRNTGQETQYFGPGTRLLVL.

A note on this clonotype: Since a much larger clone is just one base distant, this may be a read error. The chain joins TRBV29-1 to TRBJ2-7, with D tentatively TRBD1 (6 bases). This CDR3 comprises 15 residues. Germline V gene data show CDR1 as SQVTM and CDR2 as ANQGSEA. DNA for the CDR3: TGCGGCGTTGTTACAGGGATAAGGTTTGAGTACGAGCAGTACTTC. Its translation is CGVVTGIRFEYEQYF.

As to this clonotype: A much larger clone lies a single base off, so this may be a read error. This sequence joins TRBV19 and TRBJ1-1; no firm D call. From germline, CDR1 is LNHDA and CDR2 SQIVND (reference sequence). CDR3 length: 12 residues. CDR3 amino acids: CASSILRSEALF. The CDR3 nucleotides are TGTGCCAGTAGTATACTAAGGAGCGAAGCTCTCTTT.

The sample holds a few counts of this clonotype. The rearrangement joins TRBV7-8 to TRBJ2-7; TRBD2 is a possible D gene (5 bases). Trimming took off 5 bases at V and 0 bases at J, with 8 bases between the two ends. Germline assignment: CDR1 SGHVS and CDR2 FQNEAQ. This CDR3 contains 13 residues. CDR3 amino acids: CASSKGVSYEQYF. The CDR3 DNA is TGTGCCAGCAGCAAGGGAGTCTCCTACGAGCAGTACTTC.

The genes are TRBV20-1 and TRBJ2-7; TRBD2 aligns across 13 bases. The V gene end was trimmed by 0 bases and the J gene end by 2 bases; junction bases not matched to a gene: 7. The CDR3 has 17 amino acids. CDR1 is DFQATT and CDR2 is SNEGSKA in the germline V gene (reference sequence). This CDR3 is CSARDRWGLAGTYEQYF. The CDR3 nucleotides read TGCAGTGCTAGAGATAGATGGGGACTAGCGGGGACCTACGAGCAGTACTTC.

The chain joins TRBV6-5 to TRBJ1-2, with a possible D match to TRBD1 (6 bases). Trimming shortened V by 0 bases and J by 4 bases, and 12 bases separated the two germline ends. The CDR3 runs to 15 residues. Germline lookup yields CDR1 MNHEY and CDR2 SVGAGI. Here the CDR3 reads CASSYSTGTFYGYTF. The CDR3 DNA sequence: TGTGCCAGCAGTTACTCGACCGGGACATTCTATGGCTACACCTTC.

This clonotype was seen at least ten times. J is TRBJ2-7 and V is TRBV29-1; unclear D gene. Trimming pared 0 bases from V and 0 bases from J, leaving 9 bases between. Germline V gene sequence: CDR1 SQVTM, CDR2 ANQGSEA. CDR3 size: 14 residues. CDR3 coding DNA: TGCAGCGTTGAAGATCTGCGAAGCTCCTACGAGCAGTACTTC. Its translation is CSVEDLRSSYEQYF.

In DNA form, the CDR3 reads TGCAGCGTTCGTGCCGGGACCCAGTACTTC. Translated: CSVRAGTQYF. The J gene is TRBJ2-5, the V gene TRBV29-1; D not certain. This CDR3 has 10 amino acids. V lost 5 bases and J 7 bases, leaving 8 bases between the germline ends. The germline gives CDR1 SQVTM, CDR2 ANQGSEA.

A note on this clonotype: Just one base apart from a much larger clone, this may be a read error. Here the CDR3 reads CASSQTGERQPQHF. CDR3 bases: TGTGCCAGCAGTCAGACAGGGGAGAGACAGCCCCAGCATTTT. V usage is TRBV2 and J usage is TRBJ1-5; 8 bases fit TRBD1. The germline gives CDR1 SNHLY, CDR2 FYNNEI. V gave up 5 bases and J gave up 7 bases; unmatched junction bases: 7. The length of the CDR3 is 14 residues.

In the case of this clonotype: An end of the junction does not agree with germline; a read error may underlie this. The rearrangement uses TRBV12-3 or TRBV12-4 and TRBJ2-1, with D unclear. The CDR3 is 11 residues long. The CDR3 loop reads CAISEDNEQFF. The DNA for the CDR3 is TGTGCCATCAGTGAGGATAATGAGCAGTTCTTC.

As to this clonotype: This clone may be a read error of a much larger clone one base away. The V and J genes are TRBV7-8 and TRBJ2-7; D not certain. The germline V gene has CDR1 SGHVS and CDR2 FQNEAQ. This CDR3 has 14 residues. This CDR3 is CASSNMGSTYEQCF. CDR3 coding DNA: TGTGCCAGCAGCAACATGGGCTCAACCTACGAGCAGTGCTTC.

This clonotype turned up a few times. The chain couples TRBV5-6 to TRBJ2-5, with TRBD1 identical over 7 bases. CDR1 is SGHDT, CDR2 YYEEEE, per germline. The CDR3 consists of 17 residues. V lost 0 bases, J lost 4 bases, and 12 bases stayed unmatched. This CDR3 reads CASSLVEGAGSGETQYF. The CDR3 bases are TGTGCCAGCAGCTTGGTCGAGGGGGCGGGCTCTGGAGAGACCCAGTACTTC. Based on the CDR3 plus reference TRBV5-6 and TRBJ2-5, the full variable domain is DAGVTQSPTHLIKTRGQQVTLRCSPKSGHDTVSWYQQALGQGPQFIFQYYEEEERQRGNFPDRFSGHQFPNYSSELNVNALLLGDSALYLCASSLVEGAGSGETQYFGPGTRLLVL.

This clonotype was observed a single time. The V gene is TRBV10-3, the J gene TRBJ2-7, with D perhaps matching TRBD1 or TRBD2 (5 bases each). Germline CDR1 ENHRY, CDR2 SYGVKD. V lost 10 bases and J 6 bases, leaving 19 bases between the germline ends. The CDR3 runs 13 residues. The CDR3 reads CASGLKGPFEQYF. CDR3 sequence (DNA): TGTGCCAGCGGTTTGAAGGGACCGTTCGAGCAGTACTTC.

This clonotype turned up a few times. This chain uses TRBV7-9 with TRBJ2-7; no definite D call. Trimming cost V 5 bases and J 0 bases, with 17 bases left between them. Germline CDR1 and CDR2: SEHNR and FQNEAQ (reference sequence). This CDR3 region has 16 residues. CDR3 DNA sequence: TGTGCCAGCAGCCAAGAGAACTGGTCTGGCTCCTACGAGCAGTACTTC. It translates to CASSQENWSGSYEQYF.

This clonotype was counted at least ten times. This sequence joins TRBV20-1 and TRBJ2-7, with D tentatively TRBD1 (6 bases). Germline V CDR1 and CDR2: DFQATT, SNEGSKA (reference sequence). The V end was cut by 5 bases, the J end by 2 bases, with 7 bases between. The CDR3 spans 11 residues. CDR3: CSAWTAYEQYF. CDR3 in DNA: TGCAGTGCTTGGACAGCCTACGAGCAGTACTTC.

This clonotype occurred a few times. This chain uses TRBV5-1 with TRBJ1-4; 9 nucleotides align to TRBD1. The CDR3 covers 15 residues. V lost 4 bases, J lost 7 bases, and 8 bases stayed unmatched. CDR1 and CDR2 from the germline V gene are SGHRS and YFSETQ. The CDR3 sequence: CASSEDGTGSEKLFF. CDR3 sequence (DNA): TGCGCCAGCAGCGAGGACGGGACAGGGAGTGAAAAACTGTTTTTT. Combining the CDR3 with reference TRBV5-1 and TRBJ1-4 gives the whole variable domain KAGVTQTPRYLIKTRGQQVTLSCSPISGHRSVSWYQQTPGQGLQFLFEYFSETQRNKGNFPGRFSGRQFSNSRSEMNVSTLELGDSALYLCASSEDGTGSEKLFFGSGTQLSVL.